This is a list of T cell receptor beta chains from one sample in a study of esophageal squamous cell carcinoma under preoperative chemotherapy. TCRdb recomputed calls from the PCR reads with MiXCR, one row per CDR3 protein. The sample has about 19,000 distinct CDR3 sequences, 40% to 55% seen once; the top ten hold 25% to 30%. The specimen was taken from a patient given preoperative chemotherapy. Receptor source: a human donor with esophageal squamous cell carcinoma. The donor label of this sample is uncertain. The CDR3 runs from the conserved cysteine through the conserved F or W. The order of the fields is J gene, D gene, CDR3 length, V gene, clone size, CDR3 DNA, CDR3 protein. A D gene is named only where the DNA matches it firmly. For some rows the clone size is stated as once, few or many, or as a class when expanded; others skip it.

J gene: TRBJ2-4; D gene: NA; CDR3 length: 15; V gene: TRBV7-9; clone size: NA; CDR3 DNA: TGTTCCAGCAGCCCCAGGGGCCATGGCCAGAACATCCAGTACTTC; CDR3 protein: CSSSPRGHGQNIQYF
J gene: TRBJ2-1; D gene: NA; CDR3 length: 16; V gene: TRBV7-4; clone size: few; CDR3 DNA: TGTGCCAGCAGCTATACTTATGGGGGACTGGTCGAGACCCAGTTCTTC; CDR3 protein: CASSYTYGGLVETQFF
J gene: TRBJ2-3; D gene: NA; CDR3 length: 15; V gene: TRBV7-2; clone size: NA; CDR3 DNA: TGTGCCAGCAGCCCTCGGGTTAGCCAGCGAGATACGCAGTATTTT; CDR3 protein: CASSPRVSQRDTQYF
J gene: TRBJ2-4; D gene: NA; CDR3 length: 15; V gene: TRBV7-3; clone size: NA; CDR3 DNA: TGTGGCAGCAGCGCGGGGAGGTGGGAGATAAACATGCAGTACTTC; CDR3 protein: CGSSAGRWEINMQYF
J gene: TRBJ2-3; D gene: NA; CDR3 length: 15; V gene: TRBV7-2; clone size: NA; CDR3 DNA: TGTGGCAGCGGCCCGGGGCAGTGGGCCAAAGACACGCAGTACTTT; CDR3 protein: CGSGPGQWAKDTQYF
J gene: TRBJ2-5; D gene: NA; CDR3 length: 15; V gene: TRBV7-9; clone size: NA; CDR3 DNA: TGTGCCAGCAGCCCCACAGGACGGGGCCAGAACACCCAGTACTTC; CDR3 protein: CASSPTGRGQNTQYF
J gene: TRBJ2-5; D gene: TRBD2; CDR3 length: 12; V gene: TRBV7-9; clone size: medium-sized; CDR3 DNA: TGTGCCAGCAGCTTACCTAGCGGGGAAGCGTACTTC; CDR3 protein: CASSLPSGEAYF
J gene: TRBJ2-1; D gene: TRBD1; CDR3 length: 14; V gene: TRBV6-5; clone size: NA; CDR3 DNA: TGTGCCAGCAGTTACTCGCAGGGGGACAATGAGCAGTTCTTC; CDR3 protein: CASSYSQGDNEQFF
J gene: TRBJ2-3; D gene: NA; CDR3 length: 13; V gene: TRBV4-1; clone size: few; CDR3 DNA: TGCGCCAGCAGCCAAGCGGGAATGGAGACCCAGTATTTT; CDR3 protein: CASSQAGMETQYF
J gene: TRBJ2-6; D gene: NA; CDR3 length: 15; V gene: TRBV6-1; clone size: NA; CDR3 DNA: TGTGCCAGCAGTGAGGACAGCTCTGGGGCCAACGTCCTGACTTTC; CDR3 protein: CASSEDSSGANVLTF
J gene: TRBJ1-6; D gene: TRBD1; CDR3 length: 15; V gene: TRBV7-3; clone size: NA; CDR3 DNA: TGTGCCAGCAGCTTAGTGGACAGGGGAAATTCACCCCTCCACTTT; CDR3 protein: CASSLVDRGNSPLHF
J gene: TRBJ2-1; D gene: NA; CDR3 length: 15; V gene: TRBV12-3/TRBV12-4; clone size: many; CDR3 DNA: TGTGCCAGCAGTTTTCAGACAGTACTTCAAGAGACCCAGTTCTTC; CDR3 protein: CASSFQTVLQETQFF
J gene: TRBJ2-2; D gene: NA; CDR3 length: 15; V gene: TRBV7-2; clone size: NA; CDR3 DNA: TGTGCCAGCAGCCTGGAGATAGTAGCCGCAGGGGAGCTGTATTTT; CDR3 protein: CASSLEIVAAGELYF
J gene: TRBJ1-1; D gene: NA; CDR3 length: 13; V gene: TRBV24-1; clone size: NA; CDR3 DNA: TGTGCCACCAGTGGGGTACAGGGAGGTGAAGCTTTCTTT; CDR3 protein: CATSGVQGGEAFF
J gene: TRBJ2-5; D gene: NA; CDR3 length: 16; V gene: TRBV6-1; clone size: NA; CDR3 DNA: TGTGCCAGCAGTGAAGTGGGAGGTGGGGGGCAAGAGACCCAGTACTTC; CDR3 protein: CASSEVGGGGQETQYF
J gene: TRBJ1-5; D gene: TRBD1; CDR3 length: 15; V gene: TRBV6-1; clone size: many; CDR3 DNA: TGTGCCAGCAGGGACAGGGGGAGGGAGGGTCAGCCCCAGCATTTT; CDR3 protein: CASRDRGREGQPQHF
J gene: TRBJ2-3; D gene: NA; CDR3 length: 15; V gene: TRBV7-2; clone size: NA; CDR3 DNA: TGTGCCAGGGGCCTCCGGGGCAGGGACCAAAATACGCAGTATTTC; CDR3 protein: CARGLRGRDQNTQYF
J gene: TRBJ1-2; D gene: NA; CDR3 length: 15; V gene: TRBV19; clone size: NA; CDR3 DNA: TGTGCCAGTAGTGCCTTACAGAGGAGCTATGGAGGCTACACCTTC; CDR3 protein: CASSALQRSYGGYTF
J gene: TRBJ2-1; D gene: NA; CDR3 length: 17; V gene: TRBV7-6; clone size: large; CDR3 DNA: TGTGCCAGCAGCTTAGAAAGGCGTACCAGCTCCTACAATGAGCAGTTCTTC; CDR3 protein: CASSLERRTSSYNEQFF
J gene: TRBJ2-7; D gene: TRBD2; CDR3 length: 16; V gene: TRBV7-9; clone size: many; CDR3 DNA: TGTGCCAGCAGCTTAGTATCCGGACTAGCGGGTCCTCAGCAGTACTTC; CDR3 protein: CASSLVSGLAGPQQYF
J gene: TRBJ2-5; D gene: NA; CDR3 length: 14; V gene: TRBV7-8; clone size: NA; CDR3 DNA: TGTGCCGGCAGCCATAGGACTGCAGGAGCGTCCTGGCACTTC; CDR3 protein: CAGSHRTAGASWHF
J gene: TRBJ2-4; D gene: TRBD1; CDR3 length: 13; V gene: TRBV6-1; clone size: NA; CDR3 DNA: TGTGCCAGCCTCGGGACAGAAGAAAACATTCAGTACTTC; CDR3 protein: CASLGTEENIQYF
J gene: TRBJ2-1; D gene: NA; CDR3 length: 17; V gene: TRBV28; clone size: NA; CDR3 DNA: TGTGCCAGCAGTTTAGGGCGACAGGGACTCTCCTACAATGAGCAGTTCTTC; CDR3 protein: CASSLGRQGLSYNEQFF
J gene: TRBJ2-3; D gene: NA; CDR3 length: 14; V gene: TRBV11-3; clone size: NA; CDR3 DNA: TGTGCCAGCAACCAGGGGGGGACCCCAGATACGCAGTATTTT; CDR3 protein: CASNQGGTPDTQYF
J gene: TRBJ2-7; D gene: TRBD2; CDR3 length: 13; V gene: TRBV7-3; clone size: many; CDR3 DNA: TGTGCCAGCAGCTCGACTAGCGAGAACGAGCAGTACTTC; CDR3 protein: CASSSTSENEQYF
J gene: TRBJ2-2; D gene: NA; CDR3 length: 16; V gene: TRBV7-2; clone size: NA; CDR3 DNA: TGTGCCAGCAGCTTAGGTATGGGCGCGAACACCGGGGAGCTGTTTTTT; CDR3 protein: CASSLGMGANTGELFF
J gene: TRBJ2-5; D gene: NA; CDR3 length: 14; V gene: TRBV11-3; clone size: few; CDR3 DNA: TGTGCCAGCAGCCCCCCCGGGGCGGGAGAGACCCAGTACTTC; CDR3 protein: CASSPPGAGETQYF
J gene: TRBJ2-2; D gene: NA; CDR3 length: 15; V gene: TRBV12-3/TRBV12-4; clone size: NA; CDR3 DNA: TGTGCCAGCAGTTTAGCGGGATCGAACACCGGGGCGCTGTATTTT; CDR3 protein: CASSLAGSNTGALYF
J gene: TRBJ2-6; D gene: TRBD2; CDR3 length: 18; V gene: TRBV7-2; clone size: NA; CDR3 DNA: TGTGCCAGCAGCTTGGGACTAGCGGGGGTCTCTGGGGCCAACGTCCTGACTTTC; CDR3 protein: CASSLGLAGVSGANVLTF
J gene: TRBJ2-7; D gene: NA; CDR3 length: 16; V gene: TRBV14; clone size: NA; CDR3 DNA: TGTGCCAGCAGCCAATTCGGTGGGACCGTTACCTACGAGCAGTACTTC; CDR3 protein: CASSQFGGTVTYEQYF
J gene: TRBJ1-1; D gene: NA; CDR3 length: 14; V gene: TRBV5-5; clone size: NA; CDR3 DNA: TGTGCCAGCAGCTTGATCGGGGCCGGGACTGAAGCTTTCTTT; CDR3 protein: CASSLIGAGTEAFF
J gene: TRBJ2-7; D gene: NA; CDR3 length: 15; V gene: TRBV6-1; clone size: many; CDR3 DNA: TGTGCCAGCAGCCTGGGGGGGGCGTACTCCTACGAGCAGTACTTC; CDR3 protein: CASSLGGAYSYEQYF
J gene: TRBJ2-2; D gene: NA; CDR3 length: 13; V gene: TRBV11-2; clone size: many; CDR3 DNA: TGTGCCAGCAGCCGTCCGGGGGCCGGGGAGCTGTTTTTT; CDR3 protein: CASSRPGAGELFF
J gene: TRBJ2-7; D gene: NA; CDR3 length: 14; V gene: TRBV7-2; clone size: medium-sized; CDR3 DNA: TGTGCCAGCAGCTCAGGGTCTGGGTACAATGAGCAGTACTTC; CDR3 protein: CASSSGSGYNEQYF
J gene: TRBJ2-1; D gene: NA; CDR3 length: 14; V gene: TRBV7-2; clone size: few; CDR3 DNA: TGTGCCAGCAGCTTAAACCGGAGGGCAGGGGAGCAGTTCTTC; CDR3 protein: CASSLNRRAGEQFF
J gene: TRBJ2-3; D gene: TRBD2; CDR3 length: 16; V gene: TRBV11-1; clone size: NA; CDR3 DNA: TGTGCCAGCAGCTTCCAAGGACGGGGGGGCCCAGATACGCAGTATTTT; CDR3 protein: CASSFQGRGGPDTQYF
J gene: TRBJ2-3; D gene: TRBD2; CDR3 length: 16; V gene: TRBV12-3/TRBV12-4; clone size: NA; CDR3 DNA: TGTGCCAGCAGTTTTGGAAGCGGGAGTGGGACAGATACGCAGTATTTT; CDR3 protein: CASSFGSGSGTDTQYF
J gene: TRBJ2-1; D gene: TRBD1; CDR3 length: 14; V gene: TRBV12-3/TRBV12-4; clone size: many; CDR3 DNA: TGTGCCAGCAGCAGGACAGGCCCCAGTGGAGAGCAGTTCTTC; CDR3 protein: CASSRTGPSGEQFF
J gene: TRBJ2-7; D gene: TRBD2; CDR3 length: 14; V gene: TRBV10-1; clone size: once; CDR3 DNA: TGCGCCAGCAGCCCCAGCGGGAGGGGCTACGAGCAGTACTTC; CDR3 protein: CASSPSGRGYEQYF
J gene: TRBJ2-7; D gene: NA; CDR3 length: 15; V gene: TRBV7-2; clone size: NA; CDR3 DNA: TGTGCCAGCAGCTTAGACGTGGGAGGTGCCTACGAGCAGTACTTC; CDR3 protein: CASSLDVGGAYEQYF
J gene: TRBJ2-7; D gene: TRBD1; CDR3 length: 17; V gene: TRBV5-5; clone size: NA; CDR3 DNA: TGTGCCAGCAGCTTTCAAGCCGGACAGGGGTCTTCCCGCGAGCAGTACTTC; CDR3 protein: CASSFQAGQGSSREQYF
J gene: TRBJ2-7; D gene: NA; CDR3 length: 12; V gene: TRBV7-9; clone size: NA; CDR3 DNA: TGTGCCAGCAGCTGGAATATCTACGAGCAGTACTTC; CDR3 protein: CASSWNIYEQYF
J gene: TRBJ2-7; D gene: TRBD2; CDR3 length: 18; V gene: TRBV4-3; clone size: few; CDR3 DNA: TGCGCCAGCAGCCAAGAATATATCGGGCTAGCGGGAGTCTACGAGCAGTACTTC; CDR3 protein: CASSQEYIGLAGVYEQYF
J gene: TRBJ2-1; D gene: TRBD2; CDR3 length: 18; V gene: TRBV7-8; clone size: NA; CDR3 DNA: TGTGCCAGCAGCTTAGCAGGTCTTGGACTAGCGGGAGGGTCTGAGCAGTTCTTC; CDR3 protein: CASSLAGLGLAGGSEQFF
J gene: TRBJ2-7; D gene: NA; CDR3 length: 15; V gene: TRBV6-1; clone size: few; CDR3 DNA: TGTGCCAGCAGTGAAGGCAGTGCCCACTACTACGAGCAGTACTTC; CDR3 protein: CASSEGSAHYYEQYF
J gene: TRBJ2-4; D gene: NA; CDR3 length: 14; V gene: TRBV11-2; clone size: NA; CDR3 DNA: TGTGCCAGCAGCCGGGTAGGGGGGGGGGACGTTCTGTCCTTC; CDR3 protein: CASSRVGGGDVLSF
J gene: TRBJ2-5; D gene: NA; CDR3 length: 13; V gene: TRBV7-3; clone size: NA; CDR3 DNA: TGTGCCAGCAGCTTAGACGGATACAATGAGCAGTACTTC; CDR3 protein: CASSLDGYNEQYF
J gene: TRBJ2-7; D gene: NA; CDR3 length: 14; V gene: TRBV12-3/TRBV12-4; clone size: NA; CDR3 DNA: TGTGCCAGCAGTTTAGACGGGAGTCCCTACGAGCAGTACTTC; CDR3 protein: CASSLDGSPYEQYF
J gene: TRBJ2-2; D gene: NA; CDR3 length: 16; V gene: TRBV12-3/TRBV12-4; clone size: many; CDR3 DNA: TGTGCCAGCAGTTTTTTAGGGACGGCAAACACCGGGGAGCTGTTTTTT; CDR3 protein: CASSFLGTANTGELFF
J gene: TRBJ2-3; D gene: NA; CDR3 length: 14; V gene: TRBV7-2; clone size: NA; CDR3 DNA: TGTGCCAGCAGATCACCAAACGGAGCAGATACGCAGTATTTT; CDR3 protein: CASRSPNGADTQYF
J gene: TRBJ2-4; D gene: NA; CDR3 length: 16; V gene: TRBV11-2; clone size: NA; CDR3 DNA: TGTGCGAGCCGCGAGTGGGGGCTGTGTTCCGAAGATACGCAGTATTTC; CDR3 protein: CASREWGLCSEDTQYF
J gene: TRBJ2-3; D gene: NA; CDR3 length: 17; V gene: TRBV7-2; clone size: once; CDR3 DNA: TGTGCCAGCAGGATGCTAGGCAGCGGGCGTGTCGCAGATACGCAGTATTTC; CDR3 protein: CASRMLGSGRVADTQYF
J gene: TRBJ2-3; D gene: NA; CDR3 length: 14; V gene: TRBV7-9; clone size: NA; CDR3 DNA: TGTGCCAGCACTGGGGTTCTGAGCACAGATACGCAGTATTTT; CDR3 protein: CASTGVLSTDTQYF
J gene: TRBJ2-7; D gene: NA; CDR3 length: 13; V gene: TRBV12-3/TRBV12-4; clone size: NA; CDR3 DNA: TGTGCCAGCAGTTTGGGAAGGGGGTACGAGCAGTACTTC; CDR3 protein: CASSLGRGYEQYF
J gene: TRBJ2-3; D gene: TRBD2; CDR3 length: 15; V gene: TRBV7-2; clone size: few; CDR3 DNA: TGTGCCAGCGGGGAATCGGGGGGGTACACAGATACGCAGTATTTT; CDR3 protein: CASGESGGYTDTQYF